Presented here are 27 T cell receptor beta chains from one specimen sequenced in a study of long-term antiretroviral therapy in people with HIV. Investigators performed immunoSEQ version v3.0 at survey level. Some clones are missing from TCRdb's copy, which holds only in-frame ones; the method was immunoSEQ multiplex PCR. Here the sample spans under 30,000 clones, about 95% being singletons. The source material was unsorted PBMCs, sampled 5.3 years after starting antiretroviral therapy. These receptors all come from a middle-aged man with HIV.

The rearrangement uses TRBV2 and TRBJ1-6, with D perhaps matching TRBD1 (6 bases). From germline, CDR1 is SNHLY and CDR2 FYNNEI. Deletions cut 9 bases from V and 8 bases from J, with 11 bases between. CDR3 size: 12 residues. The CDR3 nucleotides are TGTGCCAGACAGGGAGGGGATTCACCCCTCCACTTT. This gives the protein CARQGGDSPLHF.

The CDR3 spells CASSARTVPGVEKLFF. The CDR3 DNA reads TGTGCCAGCAGTGCACGGACAGTGCCGGGGGTTGAAAAACTGTTTTTT. The V gene is TRBV6-1, the J gene TRBJ1-4, with D possibly matching TRBD1 (6 bases). Deletions cut 4 bases from V and 7 bases from J, with 19 bases between. This CDR3 spans 16 amino acids. Per the germline V gene, CDR1 is MNHNS and CDR2 is SASEGT.

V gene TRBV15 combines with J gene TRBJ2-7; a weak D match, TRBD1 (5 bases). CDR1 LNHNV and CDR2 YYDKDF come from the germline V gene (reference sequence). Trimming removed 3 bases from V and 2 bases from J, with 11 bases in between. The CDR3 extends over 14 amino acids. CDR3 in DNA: TGTGCCACCAGCAGGACAGATCTTCCCTACGAGCAGTACTTC. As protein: CATSRTDLPYEQYF.

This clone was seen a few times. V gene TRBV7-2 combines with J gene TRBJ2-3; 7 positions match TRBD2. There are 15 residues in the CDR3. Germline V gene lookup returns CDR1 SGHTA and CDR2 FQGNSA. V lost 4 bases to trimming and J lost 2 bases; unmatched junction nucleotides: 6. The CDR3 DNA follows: TGTGCCAGCAGCTCCTCTCGGGGGGTCACAGATACGCAGTATTTT. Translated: CASSSSRGVTDTQYF.

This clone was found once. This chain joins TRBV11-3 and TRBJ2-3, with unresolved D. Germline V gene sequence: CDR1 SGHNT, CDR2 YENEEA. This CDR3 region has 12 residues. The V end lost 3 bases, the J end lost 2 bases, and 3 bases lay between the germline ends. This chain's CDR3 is CASSFYTDTQYF. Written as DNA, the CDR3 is TGTGCCAGCAGCTTTTACACAGATACGCAGTATTTT.

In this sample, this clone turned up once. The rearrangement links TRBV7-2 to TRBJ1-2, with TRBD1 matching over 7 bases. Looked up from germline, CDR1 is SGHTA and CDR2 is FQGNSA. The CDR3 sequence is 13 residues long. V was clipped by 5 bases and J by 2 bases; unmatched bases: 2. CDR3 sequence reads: CASSPGQNYGYTF. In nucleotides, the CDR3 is TGTGCCAGCAGCCCGGGACAGAACTATGGCTACACCTTC.

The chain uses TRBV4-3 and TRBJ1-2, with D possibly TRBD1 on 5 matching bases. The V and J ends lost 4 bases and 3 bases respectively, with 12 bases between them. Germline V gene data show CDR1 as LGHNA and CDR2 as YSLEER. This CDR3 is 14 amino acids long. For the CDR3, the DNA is TGCGCCAGCAGCCCCGGGGGGTCGCACTATGGCTACACCTTC. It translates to CASSPGGSHYGYTF.

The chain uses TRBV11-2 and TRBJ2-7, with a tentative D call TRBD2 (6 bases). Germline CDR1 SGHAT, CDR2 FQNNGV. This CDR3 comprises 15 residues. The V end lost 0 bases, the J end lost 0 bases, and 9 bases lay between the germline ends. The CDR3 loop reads CASSLEAGPSYEQYF. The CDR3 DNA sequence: TGTGCCAGCAGCTTAGAAGCGGGCCCCTCCTACGAGCAGTACTTC. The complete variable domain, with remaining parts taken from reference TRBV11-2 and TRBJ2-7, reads EAGVAQSPRYKIIEKRQSVAFWCNPISGHATLYWYQQILGQGPKLLIQFQNNGVVDDSQLPKDRFSAERLKGVDSTLKIQPAKLEDSAVYLCASSLEAGPSYEQYFGPGTRLTVT.

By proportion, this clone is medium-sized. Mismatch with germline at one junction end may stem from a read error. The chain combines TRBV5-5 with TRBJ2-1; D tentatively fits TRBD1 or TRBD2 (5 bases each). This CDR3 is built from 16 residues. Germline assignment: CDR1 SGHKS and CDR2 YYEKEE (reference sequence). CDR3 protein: CASSSGALPSYDEQFF. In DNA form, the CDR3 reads TGTGCCAGCAGCTCCGGGGCCCTCCCATCCTACGATGAGCAGTTCTTC.

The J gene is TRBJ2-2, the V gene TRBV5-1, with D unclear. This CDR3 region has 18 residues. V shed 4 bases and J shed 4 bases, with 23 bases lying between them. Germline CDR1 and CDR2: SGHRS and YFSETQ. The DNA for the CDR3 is TGCGCCAGCAGCCTGACAACACCGTCGGGTGGTTCCACCGGGGAGCTGTTTTTT. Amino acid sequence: CASSLTTPSGGSTGELFF.

The CDR3 coding sequence is TGCGCCAGCAGCTTGGGCGGCAGCGGGTCCTACGAGCAGTACTTC. Translating gives CASSLGGSGSYEQYF. The V and J genes are TRBV5-1 and TRBJ2-7; D possibly corresponds to TRBD2 (6 bases). CDR1 is SGHRS and CDR2 is YFSETQ in the germline V gene. V lost 0 bases to trimming and J lost 1 base, with 11 bases between them. This CDR3 has 15 amino acids.

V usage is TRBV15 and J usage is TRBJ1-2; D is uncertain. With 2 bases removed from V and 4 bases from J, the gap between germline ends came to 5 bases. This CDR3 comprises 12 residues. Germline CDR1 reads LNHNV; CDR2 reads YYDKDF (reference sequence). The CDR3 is CATSRRGYGYTF. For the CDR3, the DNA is TGTGCCACCAGCAGACGAGGCTATGGCTACACCTTC.

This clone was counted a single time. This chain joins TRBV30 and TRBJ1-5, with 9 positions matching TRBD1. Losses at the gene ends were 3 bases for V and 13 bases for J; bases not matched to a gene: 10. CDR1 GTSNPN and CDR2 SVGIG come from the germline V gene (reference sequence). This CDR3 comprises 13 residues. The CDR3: CAWREPGQGLQHF. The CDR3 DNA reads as TGTGCCTGGAGGGAACCGGGACAGGGCCTTCAGCATTTT.

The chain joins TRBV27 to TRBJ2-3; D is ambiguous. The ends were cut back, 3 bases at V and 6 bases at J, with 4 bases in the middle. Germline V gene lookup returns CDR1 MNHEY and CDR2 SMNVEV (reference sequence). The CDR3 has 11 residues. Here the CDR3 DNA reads TGTGCCAGCAGTTTTGGGGATACGCAGTATTTT. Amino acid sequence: CASSFGDTQYF.

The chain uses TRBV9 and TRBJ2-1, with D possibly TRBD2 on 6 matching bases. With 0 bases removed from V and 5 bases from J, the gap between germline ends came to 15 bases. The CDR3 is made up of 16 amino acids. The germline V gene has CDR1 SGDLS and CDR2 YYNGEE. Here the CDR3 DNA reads TGTGCCAGCAGCGTAGCTACAGGAGGGGCGAACAATGAGCAGTTCTTC. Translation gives CASSVATGGANNEQFF.

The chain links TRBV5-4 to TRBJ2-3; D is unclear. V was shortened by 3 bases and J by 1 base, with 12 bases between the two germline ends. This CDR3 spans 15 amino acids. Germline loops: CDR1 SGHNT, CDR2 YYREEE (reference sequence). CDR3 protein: CASSSAESRTDTQYF. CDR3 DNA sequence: TGTGCCAGCAGCTCCGCTGAATCGCGCACAGATACGCAGTATTTT.

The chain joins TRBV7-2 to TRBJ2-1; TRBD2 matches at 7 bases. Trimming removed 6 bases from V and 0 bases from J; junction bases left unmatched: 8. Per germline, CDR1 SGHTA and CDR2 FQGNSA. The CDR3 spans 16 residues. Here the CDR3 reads CASRLKWGGSYNEQFF. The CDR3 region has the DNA TGTGCCAGCAGATTAAAGTGGGGGGGCTCCTACAATGAGCAGTTCTTC.

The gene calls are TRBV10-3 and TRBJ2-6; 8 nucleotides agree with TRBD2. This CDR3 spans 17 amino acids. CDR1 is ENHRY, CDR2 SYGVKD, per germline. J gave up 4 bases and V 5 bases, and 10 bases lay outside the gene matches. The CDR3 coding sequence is TGTGCCATCAGTAGCACTAGCGGTGGTTCGGGGGCCAACGTCCTGACTTTC. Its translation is CAISSTSGGSGANVLTF.

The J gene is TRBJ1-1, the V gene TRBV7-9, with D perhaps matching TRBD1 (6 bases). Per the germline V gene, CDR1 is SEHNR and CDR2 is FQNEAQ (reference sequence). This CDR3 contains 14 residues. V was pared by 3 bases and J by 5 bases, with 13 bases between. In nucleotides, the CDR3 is TGTGCCAGCAGCTTCCGTTTACAGGGAACTGAAGCTTTCTTT. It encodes CASSFRLQGTEAFF.

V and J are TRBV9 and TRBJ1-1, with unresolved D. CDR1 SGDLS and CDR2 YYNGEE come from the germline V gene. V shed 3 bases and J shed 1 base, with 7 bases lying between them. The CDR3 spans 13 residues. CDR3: CASSAAQNTEAFF. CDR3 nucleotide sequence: TGTGCCAGCAGCGCCGCCCAGAACACTGAAGCTTTCTTT.

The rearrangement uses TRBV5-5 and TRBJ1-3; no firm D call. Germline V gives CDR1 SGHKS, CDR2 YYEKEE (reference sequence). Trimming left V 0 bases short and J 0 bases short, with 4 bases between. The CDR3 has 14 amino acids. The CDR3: CASSLDSSGNTIYF. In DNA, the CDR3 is TGTGCCAGCAGCTTGGACAGCTCTGGAAACACCATATATTTT.

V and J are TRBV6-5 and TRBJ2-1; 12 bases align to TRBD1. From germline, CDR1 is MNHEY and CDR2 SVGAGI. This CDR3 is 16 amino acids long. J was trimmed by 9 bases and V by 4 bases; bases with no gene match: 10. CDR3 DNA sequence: TGTGCCAGCAGTTCGCCGGGACAGGGGGCGGGTGGTGAGCAGTTCTTC. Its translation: CASSSPGQGAGGEQFF.

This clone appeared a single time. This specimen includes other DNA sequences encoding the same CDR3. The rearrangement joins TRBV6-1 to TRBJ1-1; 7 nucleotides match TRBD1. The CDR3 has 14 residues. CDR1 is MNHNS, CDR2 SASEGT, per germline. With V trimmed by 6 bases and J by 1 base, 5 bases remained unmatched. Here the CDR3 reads CASSYRGPNTEAFF. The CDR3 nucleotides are TGTGCCAGCAGCTACAGGGGACCGAACACTGAAGCTTTCTTT.

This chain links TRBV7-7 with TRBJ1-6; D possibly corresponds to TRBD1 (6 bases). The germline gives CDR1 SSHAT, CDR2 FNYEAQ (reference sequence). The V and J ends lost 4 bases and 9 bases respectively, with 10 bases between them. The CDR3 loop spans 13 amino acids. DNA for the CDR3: TGTGCCAGCAGCTCCAACAGGGCTTCACCCCTCCACTTT. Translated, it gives CASSSNRASPLHF.

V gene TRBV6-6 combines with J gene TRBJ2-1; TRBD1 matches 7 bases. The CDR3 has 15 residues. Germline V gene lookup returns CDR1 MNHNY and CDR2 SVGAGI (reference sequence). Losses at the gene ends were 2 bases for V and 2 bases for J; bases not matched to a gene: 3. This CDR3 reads CASSYRQGPYNEQFF. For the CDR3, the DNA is TGTGCCAGCAGTTACAGACAGGGCCCCTACAATGAGCAGTTCTTC.

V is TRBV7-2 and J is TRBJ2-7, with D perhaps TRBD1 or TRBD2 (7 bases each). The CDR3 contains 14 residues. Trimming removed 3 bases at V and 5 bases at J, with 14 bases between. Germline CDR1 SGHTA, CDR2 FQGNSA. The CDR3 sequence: CASSLGRGGHEQYF. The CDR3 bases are TGTGCCAGCAGCTTGGGCAGGGGGGGCCACGAGCAGTACTTC.

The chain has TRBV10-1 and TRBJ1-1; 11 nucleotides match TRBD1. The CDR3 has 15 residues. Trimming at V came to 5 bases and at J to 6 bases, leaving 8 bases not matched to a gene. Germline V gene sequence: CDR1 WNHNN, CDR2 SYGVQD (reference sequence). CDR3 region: CASSYRDRGFSEAFF. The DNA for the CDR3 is TGCGCCAGCAGTTACCGGGACAGGGGGTTCTCTGAAGCTTTCTTT.